The 21 T cell receptor beta chains given below trace back to one sample, sequenced in a study of patients and donors after allogeneic stem cell transplantation. TCRdb re-derived calls from the RT-PCR reads in MiXCR, one entry per CDR3 protein. The sample lists approximately 250,000 distinct CDR3 sequences, over 12% occurring once. Specimen: blood, either unsorted or a sorted T cell fraction (not recorded which). The receptor source for this set is a human donor who was either an allogeneic HSCT recipient or a stem cell or donor lymphocyte infusion donor (not recorded which). It is not recorded whose cells these are; they may come from a transplant donor.

The table lists this clonotype with many counts. The V gene is TRBV12-3 or TRBV12-4, the J gene TRBJ1-2; no reliable D call. The V end lost 6 bases, the J end lost 0 bases, and 14 bases lay between the germline ends. This CDR3 contains 15 residues. The DNA of the CDR3 is TGTGCCAGCAGACCCTACAGAAATACTAACTATGGCTACACCTTC. Its translation: CASRPYRNTNYGYTF.

The chain is built from TRBV24-1 and TRBJ2-3, with 12 bases aligning to TRBD2. The germline V gene encodes CDR1 KGHDR and CDR2 SFDVKD. The trim removed 3 bases at V and 8 bases at J, leaving 8 bases unmatched. The CDR3 spans 16 residues. The CDR3 DNA reads as TGTGCCACCAGTGATCAACTAGCGGGGGGAAGAGGTACGCAGTATTTT. It translates to CATSDQLAGGRGTQYF.

This rearrangement joins TRBV4-1 to TRBJ1-6; the D is unclear. Deletions cut 1 base from V and 13 bases from J, with 17 bases between. Looked up from germline, CDR1 is MGHRA and CDR2 is YSYEKL. The CDR3 has 15 amino acids. The CDR3 DNA is TGCGCCAGCAGCCAAGGGGGAGGGCAGCAGATTCCCCTCCACTTT. It specifies CASSQGGGQQIPLHF.

This clonotype was seen only a few times. The chain has TRBV9 and TRBJ2-7, with no clear D. In germline, CDR1 is SGDLS, CDR2 YYNGEE. The V and J ends lost 2 bases and 3 bases respectively, with 15 bases between them. This CDR3 comprises 15 residues. This CDR3 reads CASSVAPGSIYEQYF. CDR3 bases: TGTGCCAGCAGCGTCGCCCCCGGGTCCATCTACGAGCAGTACTTC.

This clonotype was detected ten times or more. The V gene is TRBV5-1, the J gene TRBJ2-7; D may be TRBD1 (6 bases). Trimming pared 5 bases from V and 0 bases from J, leaving 12 bases between. Germline V gene sequence: CDR1 SGHRS, CDR2 YFSETQ. The CDR3 contains 14 residues. In nucleotides, the CDR3 is TGCGCCAGCAGTTATGACAGGCGCTCCTACGAGCAGTACTTC. This gives the protein CASSYDRRSYEQYF. Using reference TRBV5-1 and TRBJ2-7 for the parts outside the CDR3, the full variable domain is KAGVTQTPRYLIKTRGQQVTLSCSPISGHRSVSWYQQTPGQGLQFLFEYFSETQRNKGNFPGRFSGRQFSNSRSEMNVSTLELGDSALYLCASSYDRRSYEQYFGPGTRLTVT.

The chain couples TRBV2 to TRBJ1-1; D remains unclear. Germline V gene sequence: CDR1 SNHLY, CDR2 FYNNEI. The CDR3 contains 12 residues. V lost 7 bases and J 10 bases, leaving 16 bases between the germline ends. Here the CDR3 reads CASKGRGSGAFF. For the CDR3, the DNA is TGTGCCAGCAAAGGGCGTGGGTCGGGAGCTTTCTTT. Full variable domain (missing parts from reference TRBV2 and TRBJ1-1): EPEVTQTPSHQVTQMGQEVILRCVPISNHLYFYWYRQILGQKVEFLVSFYNNEISEKSEIFDDQFSVERPDGSNFTLKIRSTKLEDSAMYFCASKGRGSGAFFGQGTRLTVV.

The chain couples TRBV5-6 to TRBJ2-7, with D possibly TRBD1 on 5 matching bases. CDR1 is SGHDT and CDR2 is YYEEEE in the germline V gene. There are 14 residues in the CDR3. V was cut by 2 bases and J by 2 bases, with 11 bases left in between. Here the CDR3 reads CASSLGAGTYEQYF. In DNA form, the CDR3 reads TGTGCCAGCAGCTTAGGGGCAGGGACCTACGAGCAGTACTTC.

This chain uses TRBV5-1 with TRBJ2-1; 11 bases agree with TRBD2. Germline V gene sequence: CDR1 SGHRS, CDR2 YFSETQ. The V gene end was trimmed by 0 bases and the J gene end by 7 bases; junction bases not matched to a gene: 3. CDR3 length: 15 residues. The chain's CDR3 is CASSLALAGGNEQFF. The CDR3 DNA follows: TGCGCCAGCAGCTTGGCCCTAGCGGGAGGAAATGAGCAGTTCTTC.

The rearrangement joins TRBV24-1 to TRBJ2-7; 7 bases are a match to TRBD2. V shed 2 bases, J shed 5 bases, and the junction held 11 bases outside the gene matches. CDR3 length: 16 amino acids. Germline V CDR1 and CDR2: KGHDR, SFDVKD. The DNA for the CDR3 is TGTGCCACCAGTGATTCGGCAGGGAGGGATGGACACGAGCAGTACTTC. This gives the protein CATSDSAGRDGHEQYF.

The genes are TRBV7-8 and TRBJ1-1, with 9 nucleotides matching TRBD1. V shed 5 bases, J shed 2 bases, and the junction held 3 bases outside the gene matches. Germline V lookup: CDR1 SGHVS, CDR2 FQNEAQ. The CDR3 sequence is 14 residues long. DNA for the CDR3: TGTGCCAGCAGCGCTACAGGGGGCAACACTGAAGCTTTCTTT. This sequence encodes CASSATGGNTEAFF. The complete variable domain, with remaining parts taken from reference TRBV7-8 and TRBJ1-1, reads GAGVSQSPRYKVAKRGQDVALRCDPISGHVSLFWYQQALGQGPEFLTYFQNEAQLDKSGLPSDRFFAERPEGSVSTLKIQRTQQEDSAVYLCASSATGGNTEAFFGQGTRLTVV.

The chain combines TRBV30 with TRBJ2-3; 11 bases agree with TRBD2. From germline, CDR1 is GTSNPN and CDR2 SVGIG (reference sequence). Losses at the gene ends were 3 bases for V and 3 bases for J; bases not matched to a gene: 2. This CDR3 is built from 14 residues. The CDR3 loop is CAWRLAGATDTQYF. The CDR3 DNA reads TGTGCCTGGAGACTAGCGGGAGCTACAGATACGCAGTATTTT.

This clonotype turned up a few times. V and J are TRBV18 and TRBJ2-5, with D tentatively TRBD2 (5 bases). The germline CDR1 and CDR2 sequences are KGHSH and LQKENI. V was clipped by 3 bases and J by 4 bases, with 9 bases between them. The CDR3 is 13 amino acids. CDR3 region: CASSPLRGETQYF. In DNA form, the CDR3 reads TGTGCCAGCTCACCTCTACGGGGAGAGACCCAGTACTTC.

The chain has TRBV29-1 and TRBJ1-2, with a possible D match to TRBD1 (5 bases). The CDR3 is 13 amino acids. The germline CDR1 and CDR2 sequences are SQVTM and ANQGSEA. The ends were cut back, 5 bases at V and 5 bases at J, with 15 bases in the middle. The CDR3: CSVNGQEGYGYTF. The CDR3 region has the DNA TGCAGCGTTAACGGTCAAGAGGGGTATGGCTACACCTTC.

V is TRBV30 and J is TRBJ2-5; possible D gene TRBD2, 6 bases. This CDR3 has 14 amino acids. Trimming shortened V by 4 bases and J by 7 bases, and 19 bases separated the two germline ends. From germline, CDR1 is GTSNPN and CDR2 SVGIG (reference sequence). The CDR3 DNA reads as TGTGCCTGGAACCAGGGACTCCCGAGCGGGACCCAGTACTTC. Amino acid sequence: CAWNQGLPSGTQYF.

This clonotype has at least ten counts. This sequence joins TRBV7-9 and TRBJ2-1; no definite D call. This CDR3 spans 11 amino acids. Germline CDR1 and CDR2: SEHNR and FQNEAQ (reference sequence). Trimming took off 5 bases at V and 9 bases at J, with 8 bases between the two ends. In DNA form, the CDR3 reads TGTGCCAGCAGCAAAGTTCTTGAGCAGTTCTTC. Protein product: CASSKVLEQFF.

This clonotype was recorded once. The V and J genes are TRBV15 and TRBJ2-5; unclear D gene. CDR3 length: 14 amino acids. Germline V lookup: CDR1 LNHNV, CDR2 YYDKDF (reference sequence). V shed 0 bases and J shed 4 bases, with 9 bases lying between them. CDR3 in DNA: TGTGCCACCAGCAGAGAGGCCAAGCGAGAGACCCAGTACTTC. This encodes CATSREAKRETQYF. The full variable domain, in which reference TRBV15 and TRBJ2-5 provide the parts outside the CDR3, is DAMVIQNPRYQVTQFGKPVTLSCSQTLNHNVMYWYQQKSSQAPKLLFHYYDKDFNNEADTPDNFQSRRPNTSFCFLDIRSPGLGDTAMYLCATSREAKRETQYFGPGTRLLVL.

Many counts were recorded for this clonotype. This sequence joins TRBV29-1 and TRBJ2-3; D is uncertain. The CDR3 is 11 residues long. Germline-derived CDR1 and CDR2 are SQVTM and ANQGSEA. Trimming removed 7 bases from V and 4 bases from J, with 9 bases in between. CDR3 amino acids: CSASEADTQYF. The CDR3 DNA reads TGCAGCGCGTCCGAGGCAGATACGCAGTATTTT.

This clonotype has just a few counts. The genes are TRBV2 and TRBJ2-3, with TRBD2 identical over 8 bases. The V gene's germline CDR1 is SNHLY and CDR2 FYNNEI. V lost 8 bases to trimming and J lost 7 bases; unmatched junction nucleotides: 11. This CDR3 contains 14 residues. In nucleotides, the CDR3 is TGTGCCAGCGCGGGGGGTTACCCCCCCCATACGCAGTATTTT. Its protein is CASAGGYPPHTQYF.

The V gene is TRBV7-2, the J gene TRBJ2-1, with D perhaps being TRBD1 or TRBD2 (5 bases each). Trimming stripped 4 bases from V and 7 bases from J, with 8 bases between. Germline lookup yields CDR1 SGHTA and CDR2 FQGNSA. CDR3 length equals 12 residues. The CDR3 coding sequence is TGTGCCAGCAGCTCGGGACCAAATGAGCAGTTCTTC. Its translation: CASSSGPNEQFF.

This clonotype was counted at least ten times. V gene TRBV29-1 combines with J gene TRBJ1-3; D is unresolved. Germline CDR1 reads SQVTM; CDR2 reads ANQGSEA. V was clipped by 4 bases and J by 2 bases, with 12 bases between them. This CDR3 region has 14 residues. CDR3 DNA: TGCAGCGTTGTGCCAGTTGCGGCTGGAAACACCATATATTTT. As protein: CSVVPVAAGNTIYF.

This clonotype came up many times. The rearrangement links TRBV10-3 to TRBJ1-2; D not certain. The CDR3 sequence is 13 residues long. The germline gives CDR1 ENHRY, CDR2 SYGVKD. V was pared by 3 bases and J by 1 base, with 6 bases between. The CDR3 protein is CAISDKSNYGYTF. CDR3 nucleotides: TGTGCCATCAGTGACAAAAGTAACTATGGCTACACCTTC.